The 9 T cell receptor beta chains below all came from one sample that was sequenced in a study of blood T cell repertoires in COVID-19. The data were produced by immunoSEQ multiplex PCR, yet TCRdb's version contains in-frame clones alone and is incomplete. The repertoire consists of around 220,000 clones, with approximately 80% occurring once and the leading ten covering over 3%. Sequences were obtained from peripheral blood. These receptors all come from a woman between 35 and 50 years old with active or convalescent COVID-19.

This clone was detected once. The rearrangement joins TRBV2 to TRBJ2-5; unclear D gene. There are 13 residues in the CDR3. Trimming stripped 7 bases from V and 1 base from J, with 10 bases between. Looked up from germline, CDR1 is SNHLY and CDR2 is FYNNEI. CDR3 sequence (DNA): TGTGCCAGCACGATCCAGGTCCAAGAGACCCAGTACTTC. Translating it yields CASTIQVQETQYF.

The chain combines TRBV7-3 with TRBJ1-3, with 7 bases matching TRBD1. Per the germline V gene, CDR1 is SGHTA and CDR2 is FQGTGA. J gave up 0 bases and V 6 bases, and 5 bases lay outside the gene matches. The CDR3 contains 15 residues. CDR3 region: CASSPGTASGNTIYF. The CDR3 coding sequence is TGTGCCAGCAGTCCCGGGACAGCCTCTGGAAACACCATATATTTT. Variable domain in full (rest from reference TRBV7-3 and TRBJ1-3): GAGVSQTPSNKVTEKGKYVELRCDPISGHTALYWYRQSLGQGPEFLIYFQGTGAADDSGLPNDRFFAVRPEGSVSTLKIQRTERGDSAVYLCASSPGTASGNTIYFGEGSWLTVV.

This sequence joins TRBV7-3 and TRBJ2-1, with 9 nucleotides matching TRBD2. This CDR3 is 15 amino acids long. With V trimmed by 1 base and J by 3 bases, 1 base remained unmatched. Germline-derived CDR1 and CDR2 are SGHTA and FQGTGA. The CDR3 DNA reads as TGTGCCAGCAGCTTAAGACTAGCGGACTACAATGAGCAGTTCTTC. The encoded protein is CASSLRLADYNEQFF.

This clone appeared once. The chain employs TRBV20-1 and TRBJ2-1, with a weak D call TRBD2 (5 bases). Germline loops: CDR1 DFQATT, CDR2 SNEGSKA (reference sequence). Trimming cost V 3 bases and J 0 bases, with 12 bases left between them. CDR3 length: 15 amino acids. CDR3 region: CSASGLPSSYNEQFF. CDR3 bases: TGCAGTGCTAGTGGACTTCCAAGCTCCTACAATGAGCAGTTCTTC.

This clone was found many times. The chain is built from TRBV3-1 (or the pseudogene TRBV3-2) and TRBJ1-3, with D uncertain. This CDR3 has 19 residues. Germline CDR1 and CDR2: LGHDT and YNNKEL (reference sequence). V shed 4 bases and J shed 1 base, with 23 bases lying between them. CDR3 residues: CASSRDYPTPTSSGNTIYF. The DNA for the CDR3 is TGTGCCAGCAGCCGCGACTACCCTACCCCTACTTCTTCTGGAAACACCATATATTTT.

The chain couples TRBV7-6 to TRBJ1-2, with D perhaps matching TRBD1 (6 bases). Looked up from germline, CDR1 is SGHVS and CDR2 is FNYEAQ. V lost 2 bases to trimming and J lost 5 bases, with 15 bases between them. The CDR3 has 15 residues. For the CDR3, the DNA is TGTGCCAGCAGCTTATACCCAGGGGCGACATATGGCTACACCTTC. It specifies CASSLYPGATYGYTF.

The V and J genes are TRBV27 and TRBJ1-2, with TRBD1 matching over 7 bases. The germline V gene encodes CDR1 MNHEY and CDR2 SMNVEV (reference sequence). V was clipped by 0 bases and J by 6 bases; unmatched bases: 4. The CDR3 is 14 residues long. CDR3 residues: CASSLSTGVHGYTF. The CDR3 coding sequence is TGTGCCAGCAGTTTATCTACAGGGGTTCATGGCTACACCTTC.

This clone was recorded only once. Additional DNA sequences in this sample encode the identical CDR3. The J gene is TRBJ2-3, the V gene TRBV6-5; D ambiguous. V was shortened by 2 bases and J by 0 bases, with 6 bases between the two germline ends. Germline V gives CDR1 MNHEY, CDR2 SVGAGI. This CDR3 has 14 amino acids. The DNA of the CDR3 is TGTGCCAGCAGTTACGGCAGTAGCACAGATACGCAGTATTTT. It specifies CASSYGSSTDTQYF.

The chain is built from TRBV5-4 and TRBJ2-2; possibly TRBD2 for D (6 bases). V lost 0 bases to trimming and J lost 7 bases, with 7 bases between them. The CDR3 loop spans 13 amino acids. Germline CDR1 is SGHNT and CDR2 is YYREEE (reference sequence). CDR3 region: CASSLAGGGELFF. The CDR3 DNA reads as TGTGCCAGCAGCTTGGCCGGGGGCGGGGAGCTGTTTTTT.